The 10 T cell receptor beta chains reported below all come from one sample, sequenced in a study of OX40 agonist ivuxolimab in advanced cancers. The assay was immunoSEQ multiplex PCR, and TCRdb's table has in-frame clones only and misses some. The sample yields tens of thousands of clones, about 91% seen once. This sample comprised CD4+ or CD8+ T cells sorted from blood, obtained in a trial of the OX40 agonist ivuxolimab. These receptors all stem from an adult with an advanced solid tumor such as melanoma, head and neck, liver or kidney cancer.

The rearrangement links TRBV27 to TRBJ2-7; TRBD1 matches at 10 bases. This CDR3 contains 15 residues. V dropped 3 bases and J dropped 4; count of bases not matched to a gene: 6. Germline values: CDR1 MNHEY, CDR2 SMNVEV (reference sequence). The CDR3 nucleotides read TGTGCCAGCAGTTTGTCGACAGGGGGCGTTTACGAGCAGTACTTC. This codes for CASSLSTGGVYEQYF.

As regards this clone: The same CDR3 also results from other DNA sequences found in this sample. The chain uses TRBV19 and TRBJ1-1; TRBD1 might be the D (6 bases). Germline assignment: CDR1 LNHDA and CDR2 SQIVND (reference sequence). The CDR3 loop spans 14 amino acids. Trimming took off 6 bases at V and 2 bases at J, with 13 bases between the two ends. The CDR3, as DNA: TGTGCCAGTAGCCAACAGGGAGGTAACACTGAAGCTTTCTTT. The encoded protein is CASSQQGGNTEAFF.

The V gene is TRBV18, the J gene TRBJ1-5; no clear D. V was pared by 6 bases and J by 7 bases, with 22 bases between. CDR3 length: 16 amino acids. Germline V gene lookup returns CDR1 KGHSH and CDR2 LQKENI. This CDR3 is CASSPDAMVAGQPQHF. Here the CDR3 DNA reads TGTGCCAGCTCCCCGGACGCGATGGTAGCTGGACAGCCCCAGCATTTT. The full variable domain, completed using reference TRBV18 and TRBJ1-5, is NAGVMQNPRHLVRRRGQEARLRCSPMKGHSHVYWYRQLPEEGLKFMVYLQKENIIDESGMPKERFSAEFPKEGPSILRIQQVVRGDSAAYFCASSPDAMVAGQPQHFGDGTRLSIL.

J is TRBJ1-2 and V is TRBV6-6; D is ambiguous. The CDR3 is made up of 15 amino acids. Trimming stripped 0 bases from V and 4 bases from J, with 12 bases between. The germline CDR1 and CDR2 sequences are MNHNY and SVGAGI (reference sequence). The CDR3 loop reads CASSYSSREPYGYTF. CDR3 bases: TGTGCCAGCAGTTACTCGTCTCGGGAGCCCTATGGCTACACCTTC.

The V and J genes are TRBV6-6 and TRBJ2-1; 9 bases map to TRBD1. The CDR3 is 15 amino acids. Per the germline V gene, CDR1 is MNHNY and CDR2 is SVGAGI (reference sequence). After removal of 0 bases from V and 7 bases from J, the junction contained 4 bases not matched to a gene. CDR3 sequence reads: CASSYSTGGRNEQFF. CDR3 DNA sequence: TGTGCCAGCAGTTACTCCACAGGGGGCCGAAATGAGCAGTTCTTC.

The CDR3 is CASNRDGDQPQHF. Here the CDR3 DNA reads TGTGCCAGCAACAGGGACGGTGATCAGCCCCAGCATTTT. This chain connects TRBV2 to TRBJ1-5, with D possibly being TRBD1 (6 bases). The CDR3 has 13 residues. V lost 7 bases, J lost 5 bases, and 12 bases lay in between. Per the germline V gene, CDR1 is SNHLY and CDR2 is FYNNEI.

The rearrangement joins TRBV6-5 to TRBJ2-7, with a possible D match to TRBD2 (6 bases). Trimming cost V 2 bases and J 2 bases, with 13 bases left between them. Germline lookup yields CDR1 MNHEY and CDR2 SVGAGI. The CDR3 is 15 amino acids. CDR3 in amino acids: CASSYHGGGAYEQYF. CDR3 sequence (DNA): TGTGCCAGCAGTTACCACGGGGGAGGCGCCTACGAGCAGTACTTC.

The sample holds a few counts of this clone. The V gene is TRBV27, the J gene TRBJ1-2; maybe TRBD1 (6 bases). This CDR3 comprises 14 residues. V was clipped by 4 bases and J by 4 bases, with 13 bases between them. Germline CDR1 reads MNHEY; CDR2 reads SMNVEV (reference sequence). CDR3: CASSSGQRPYGYTF. CDR3 coding DNA: TGTGCCAGCAGTTCAGGACAGAGGCCCTATGGCTACACCTTC.

The gene calls are TRBV14 and TRBJ2-5; D gene ambiguous. The CDR3 sequence is 13 residues long. Germline CDR1 is SGHDN and CDR2 is FVKESK. The V end lost 2 bases, the J end lost 2 bases, and 6 bases lay between the germline ends. CDR3 DNA sequence: TGTGCCAGCAGCCAATTCGAGCAAGAGACCCAGTACTTC. Its translation: CASSQFEQETQYF.

The rearrangement uses TRBV28 and TRBJ1-1; D unresolved. The CDR3 spans 13 residues. V was shortened by 3 bases and J by 5 bases, with 10 bases between the two germline ends. From germline, CDR1 is MDHEN and CDR2 SYDVKM. CDR3 coding DNA: TGTGCCAGCAGTTTTACCGTTACGACTGAAGCTTTCTTT. Its translation is CASSFTVTTEAFF.